Each of the 27 T cell receptor beta chains below was sequenced from the same sample in a study of blood T cell repertoires in COVID-19. TCRdb keeps only in-frame clones here, not all; method: immunoSEQ multiplex PCR. The table shows more than 200,000 clones, with approximately 87% occurring only once. Specimen: peripheral blood. These TCRs come from a woman between 65 and 79 years old with active or convalescent COVID-19.

The J gene is TRBJ2-7, the V gene TRBV29-1; a weak D match, TRBD2 (6 bases). V lost 1 base, J lost 12 bases, and 13 bases lay in between. Germline V gene data show CDR1 as SQVTM and CDR2 as ANQGSEA. The CDR3 consists of 11 residues. CDR3 amino acids: CSVEVTGGWYF. The CDR3 DNA reads TGCAGCGTTGAAGTAACCGGGGGATGGTACTTC.

The chain uses TRBV7-9 and TRBJ2-3, with TRBD2 identical over 10 bases. This CDR3 has 14 residues. V lost 10 bases, J lost 3 bases, and 7 bases stayed unmatched. Germline V gives CDR1 SEHNR, CDR2 FQNEAQ (reference sequence). In nucleotides, the CDR3 is TGTGCCACCCTAGCGGGAGTGGGAACAGATACGCAGTATTTT. Encoded protein: CATLAGVGTDTQYF.

This rearrangement joins TRBV5-1 to TRBJ2-1, with D maybe TRBD1 (6 bases). The germline V gene encodes CDR1 SGHRS and CDR2 YFSETQ. With 0 bases removed from V and 7 bases from J, the gap between germline ends came to 14 bases. CDR3 length equals 15 residues. CDR3 coding DNA: TGCGCCAGCAGCTTGGGAGGACAGATGAGGAATGAGCAGTTCTTC. Translated: CASSLGGQMRNEQFF. Filled out from reference TRBV5-1 and TRBJ2-1, the complete variable domain reads KAGVTQTPRYLIKTRGQQVTLSCSPISGHRSVSWYQQTPGQGLQFLFEYFSETQRNKGNFPGRFSGRQFSNSRSEMNVSTLELGDSALYLCASSLGGQMRNEQFFGPGTRLTVL.

The chain joins TRBV20-1 to TRBJ1-2; D is possibly TRBD1 (5 bases). Germline values: CDR1 DFQATT, CDR2 SNEGSKA (reference sequence). Trimming removed 3 bases from V and 4 bases from J, with 15 bases in between. The CDR3 length is 14 residues. For the CDR3, the DNA is TGCAGTGCTAGTAAACCCGGGACTGTCTATGGCTACACCTTC. Residues: CSASKPGTVYGYTF.

This sequence joins TRBV19 and TRBJ2-5, with TRBD1 as a possible D gene (6 bases). The V and J ends lost 5 bases and 2 bases respectively, with 9 bases between them. CDR3 length equals 13 residues. CDR1 LNHDA and CDR2 SQIVND come from the germline V gene (reference sequence). The CDR3 region has the DNA TGTGCCAGTAGTCAGGACAGACAAGAGACCCAGTACTTC. This translates into CASSQDRQETQYF.

V is TRBV9 and J is TRBJ2-3; D is ambiguous. V shed 0 bases and J shed 3 bases, with 8 bases lying between them. Germline CDR1 SGDLS, CDR2 YYNGEE. The CDR3 has 14 residues. The DNA of the CDR3 is TGTGCCAGCAGCGTAGGTGGCTTTACAGATACGCAGTATTTT. It is translated as CASSVGGFTDTQYF.

The chain links TRBV28 to TRBJ1-1, with D perhaps matching TRBD1 (5 bases). Germline V gives CDR1 MDHEN, CDR2 SYDVKM. The CDR3 contains 13 residues. Deletions cut 3 bases from V and 4 bases from J, with 9 bases between. Here the CDR3 DNA reads TGTGCCAGCAGTTTGGCAGGGCCCACTGAAGCTTTCTTT. It translates to CASSLAGPTEAFF.

This chain connects TRBV5-1 to TRBJ1-1, with D possibly TRBD1 on 5 matching bases. The CDR3 runs to 16 residues. Germline CDR1 reads SGHRS; CDR2 reads YFSETQ. Trimming took 0 bases from V and 0 from J, leaving 12 bases between them. CDR3 loop: CASSLELRRVNTEAFF. CDR3 nucleotide sequence: TGCGCCAGCAGCTTGGAACTACGCAGGGTGAACACTGAAGCTTTCTTT.

This clone was counted only a few times. The genes are TRBV14 and TRBJ1-5, with D tentatively TRBD1 (5 bases). Germline lookup yields CDR1 SGHDN and CDR2 FVKESK. CDR3 size: 14 residues. Trimming cost V 1 base and J 1 base, with 5 bases left between them. CDR3 sequence reads: CASSQAGSNQPQHF. The DNA of the CDR3 is TGTGCCAGCAGCCAAGCAGGGAGCAATCAGCCCCAGCATTTT.

The J gene is TRBJ1-3, the V gene TRBV21-1; TRBD1, the D gene given by the table, was not confirmed from the DNA. TRBV21-1 is a pseudogene segment. The CDR3 totals 17 residues. CDR3 in DNA: TGTGCCAGCAGCAAAGTCATATCAGGCTCTTCTGGAAACACCATATATTTT. Translated: CASSKVISGSSGNTIYF.

V and J are TRBV3-1 (or the pseudogene TRBV3-2) and TRBJ2-5; 12 nucleotides line up with TRBD2. The germline V gene encodes CDR1 LGHDT and CDR2 YNNKEL (reference sequence). This CDR3 comprises 18 residues. The V gene end was trimmed by 1 base and the J gene end by 5 bases; junction bases not matched to a gene: 11. The CDR3 is CASSQGGLAGGLGETQYF. The CDR3, as DNA: TGTGCCAGCAGCCAAGGGGGACTAGCGGGCGGATTGGGGGAGACCCAGTACTTC.

V is TRBV19 and J is TRBJ2-4; 10 nucleotides align to TRBD2. The CDR3 runs 14 residues. The germline V gene encodes CDR1 LNHDA and CDR2 SQIVND (reference sequence). The V segment lost 4 bases and the J segment 11 bases; nucleotides outside the gene matches: 8. CDR3 in amino acids: CASSTGAGTSVQYF. CDR3 nucleotide sequence: TGTGCCAGTAGTACCGGAGCCGGGACTAGCGTTCAGTACTTC.

The CDR3 sequence is CASSVDWSDTQYF. CDR3 DNA: TGTGCCAGCAGCGTAGACTGGTCAGATACGCAGTATTTT. The chain has TRBV7-2 and TRBJ2-3; D unresolved. In germline, CDR1 is SGHTA, CDR2 FQGNSA. V dropped 5 bases and J dropped 4 bases, with 10 bases sitting between them. This CDR3 spans 13 amino acids.

The chain is built from TRBV18 and TRBJ1-1; 8 nucleotides align to TRBD1. The CDR3 runs to 16 residues. CDR1 is KGHSH and CDR2 is LQKENI in the germline V gene. Trimming cost V 4 bases and J 2 bases; bases outside gene matches: 9. CDR3 bases: TGTGCCAGCTCACAACTGACAGGGGCGGGAAACACTGAAGCTTTCTTT. Residues: CASSQLTGAGNTEAFF. The full variable domain, its missing parts supplied by reference TRBV18 and TRBJ1-1, is NAGVMQNPRHLVRRRGQEARLRCSPMKGHSHVYWYRQLPEEGLKFMVYLQKENIIDESGMPKERFSAEFPKEGPSILRIQQVVRGDSAAYFCASSQLTGAGNTEAFFGQGTRLTVV.

The V call is TRBV10-1, the J call TRBJ2-5; TRBD2 matches at 15 bases. Germline CDR1 WNHNN, CDR2 SYGVQD (reference sequence). The V and J ends lost 4 bases and 7 bases, in that order; junction bases with no gene match: 4. This CDR3 is built from 15 residues. The CDR3 sequence: CASSGTSGGAGTQYF. The DNA of the CDR3 is TGCGCCAGCAGTGGGACTAGCGGGGGGGCAGGGACCCAGTACTTC.

The chain joins TRBV10-3 to TRBJ1-5; 9 bases match TRBD1. CDR1 is ENHRY and CDR2 is SYGVKD in the germline V gene. The junction had 8 bases not matched to a gene; V was cut back by 4 bases and J by 4 bases. The CDR3 is made up of 16 amino acids. CDR3: CAISGQTGGANQPQHF. The CDR3 coding sequence is TGTGCCATCAGTGGTCAAACAGGGGGCGCGAATCAGCCCCAGCATTTT.

CDR3 protein: CASSSRGVTDTQYF. As DNA, the CDR3 is TGTGCCAGCAGTTCGCGGGGGGTTACAGATACGCAGTATTTT. The rearrangement joins TRBV6-5 to TRBJ2-3; 8 bases fit TRBD2. This CDR3 contains 14 residues. V shed 4 bases and J 3 bases; nucleotides not matched to a gene: 3. From germline, CDR1 is MNHEY and CDR2 SVGAGI.

This clone was observed once. The chain has TRBV21-1 and TRBJ2-2; TRBD1, the D gene given by the table, was not confirmed from the DNA. TRBV21-1 is an annotated pseudogene. The CDR3 sequence is 18 residues long. This chain's CDR3 is CASSTPQQGQPNLRELFF. In nucleotides, the CDR3 is TGTGCCAGCAGCACCCCCCAGCAGGGGCAGCCGAATTTGCGGGAGCTGTTTTTT.

J is TRBJ2-3 and V is TRBV28; possibly TRBD1 for D (5 bases). This CDR3 contains 16 residues. Germline V lookup: CDR1 MDHEN, CDR2 SYDVKM. The germline V and J ends were trimmed by 6 bases and 2 bases, with 18 bases remaining between them. This chain's CDR3 is CASRLGAAQYTDTQYF. The CDR3, as DNA: TGTGCCAGCAGATTAGGGGCTGCCCAATACACAGATACGCAGTATTTT.

The DNA of the CDR3 is TGCGCCAGCAGCCCGGACGGCGGGCCCTACAATGAGCAGTTCTTC. This encodes CASSPDGGPYNEQFF. This chain connects TRBV5-1 to TRBJ2-1; D perhaps matches TRBD2 (5 bases). Trimming removed 4 bases at V and 2 bases at J, with 13 bases between. The germline V gene has CDR1 SGHRS and CDR2 YFSETQ. This CDR3 has 15 amino acids.

This clone has a handful of counts. V is TRBV12-5 and J is TRBJ1-2; 7 bases agree with TRBD1. The germline V gene encodes CDR1 LGHNT and CDR2 FRNRAP. V was clipped by 0 bases and J by 4 bases; unmatched bases: 11. This CDR3 contains 17 residues. For the CDR3, the DNA is TGTGCTAGTGGTTTGGTACTGCCAGGGGGGCGCGCCTATGGCTACACCTTC. Translating it yields CASGLVLPGGRAYGYTF.

The chain carries TRBV5-6 and TRBJ2-1; D may be TRBD1 (6 bases). This CDR3 has 16 amino acids. CDR1 is SGHDT, CDR2 YYEEEE, per germline. The V and J ends lost 2 bases and 1 base respectively, with 13 bases between them. CDR3 in amino acids: CASSLLGGQSYNEQFF. In DNA, the CDR3 is TGTGCCAGCAGCTTACTTGGGGGACAATCCTACAATGAGCAGTTCTTC.

This clone is a singleton in its sample. The chain uses TRBV30 and TRBJ1-3; no firm D call. The CDR3 has 14 residues. Germline V gene sequence: CDR1 GTSNPN, CDR2 SVGIG (reference sequence). V lost 2 bases, J lost 1 base, and 9 bases lay in between. The CDR3 DNA sequence: TGTGCCTGGAGTTATTTAGATTCTGGAAACACCATATATTTT. Translated: CAWSYLDSGNTIYF.

This sequence joins TRBV5-8 and TRBJ2-4; 8 bases fit TRBD1. V lost 2 bases, J lost 0 bases, and 4 bases stayed unmatched. This CDR3 is 16 amino acids long. The germline CDR1 and CDR2 sequences are SGHTS and YDEGEE. The CDR3 here is CASSFYRGLAKNIQYF. For the CDR3, the DNA is TGTGCCAGCAGCTTTTACAGGGGGTTAGCCAAAAACATTCAGTACTTC. The variable domain in full, completed from reference TRBV5-8 and TRBJ2-4, reads EAGVTQSPTHLIKTRGQQATLRCSPISGHTSVYWYQQALGLGLQFLLWYDEGEERNRGNFPPRFSGRQFPNYSSELNVNALELEDSALYLCASSFYRGLAKNIQYFGAGTRLSVL.

The chain joins TRBV6-6 to TRBJ1-1, with D possibly matching TRBD1 (5 bases). Per the germline V gene, CDR1 is MNHNY and CDR2 is SVGAGI (reference sequence). V dropped 11 bases and J dropped 1 base, with 17 bases sitting between them. The CDR3 extends over 14 amino acids. CDR3 nucleotides: TGTGCCTCCGCGTGGACACAACCGAACACTGAAGCTTTCTTT. Protein: CASAWTQPNTEAFF.

The rearrangement links TRBV12-3 or TRBV12-4 to TRBJ2-5; no definite D call. Trimming pared 6 bases from V and 5 bases from J, leaving 13 bases between. This CDR3 region has 13 residues. CDR3 sequence: CASSPNVGETQYF. The CDR3 DNA reads as TGTGCCAGCAGCCCCAATGTGGGCGAGACCCAGTACTTC.

V and J are TRBV25-1 and TRBJ1-4; the match to TRBD1 covers 7 bases. J gave up 8 bases and V 2 bases, and 11 bases lay outside the gene matches. The length of the CDR3 is 16 residues. Germline V gives CDR1 MGHDK, CDR2 SYGVNS. The CDR3 DNA is TGTGCCAGCAGTGAACCTACCGGGACAGCGAACGAAAAACTGTTTTTT. This gives the protein CASSEPTGTANEKLFF.